This is a list of T cell receptor beta chains from one sample in a study of T-cell memory formation after mild COVID-19. TCRdb ran MiXCR on the 5' RACE reads and lists one entry per CDR3 protein. This table holds tens of thousands of distinct CDR3 sequences, about 14% found once. Sequenced sample: PBMCs or a T cell subset sorted from them (not recorded which). The receptors originated from a man younger than 35 who had mild COVID-19 (a few samples of this study predate the infection). Cell type and time point are not known. Both conserved end residues are trimmed from each CDR3.

v_call: TRBV4-2
j_call: TRBJ2-3
cdr3_aa: ASRTEPASTDTQY

v_call: TRBV21-1
j_call: TRBJ1-1
cdr3_aa: ASSGRDLRQGTEAF

v_call: TRBV6-2/TRBV6-3
j_call: TRBJ2-2
cdr3_aa: ASSYIRSGTGELF

v_call: TRBV2
j_call: TRBJ1-2
cdr3_aa: ASSVTGTGVYGYT

v_call: TRBV6-5
j_call: TRBJ2-2
cdr3_aa: ASSLALGAGELF

v_call: TRBV2
j_call: TRBJ2-7
cdr3_aa: ASSDLAGSSYEQY

v_call: TRBV7-2
j_call: TRBJ2-7
cdr3_aa: ASSSRQGSRNYEQY

v_call: TRBV4-3
j_call: TRBJ2-1
cdr3_aa: ASSLGQGRGNEQF

v_call: TRBV10-1
j_call: TRBJ2-2
cdr3_aa: ASRSGITGELF

v_call: TRBV6-5
j_call: TRBJ2-3
cdr3_aa: ASSYGPDTQY

v_call: TRBV4-2
j_call: TRBJ2-1
cdr3_aa: ASSQNFWGEDNEQF

v_call: TRBV7-2
j_call: TRBJ2-3
cdr3_aa: ASGHTDAQY

v_call: TRBV3-1
j_call: TRBJ2-2
cdr3_aa: ASSQELEGDELF

v_call: TRBV6-5
j_call: TRBJ2-5
cdr3_aa: ASSYEHRSTETQY

v_call: TRBV2
j_call: TRBJ1-5
cdr3_aa: ASSPWRSNQPQH

v_call: TRBV5-5
j_call: TRBJ2-4
cdr3_aa: ASSLFGTQVRLAKNIQY

v_call: TRBV10-3
j_call: TRBJ2-7
cdr3_aa: ATGVSYEQY

v_call: TRBV29-1
j_call: TRBJ2-2
cdr3_aa: SVEWGRGAPGELI

v_call: TRBV4-1
j_call: TRBJ2-3
cdr3_aa: ASSQVSFGEAQY

v_call: TRBV7-8
j_call: TRBJ1-2
cdr3_aa: ASSSGTGGVNYGYT

v_call: TRBV6-2/TRBV6-3
j_call: TRBJ2-1
cdr3_aa: ASSYTAYNEQF

v_call: TRBV18
j_call: TRBJ2-5
cdr3_aa: ASSSSGGHQETQY

v_call: TRBV5-1
j_call: TRBJ1-2
cdr3_aa: ASSAENSYGYT

v_call: TRBV6-2/TRBV6-3
j_call: TRBJ1-2
cdr3_aa: ASSYLGEGVLNPNYGYT

v_call: TRBV5-6
j_call: TRBJ1-4
cdr3_aa: ASSLGSEEKLF

v_call: TRBV4-1
j_call: TRBJ1-1
cdr3_aa: ASSQASYPNTEAF

v_call: TRBV12-3/TRBV12-4
j_call: TRBJ1-5
cdr3_aa: ASSLPRRSPQH

v_call: TRBV7-8
j_call: TRBJ1-2
cdr3_aa: ASSSMDNYGYT

v_call: TRBV4-3
j_call: TRBJ2-5
cdr3_aa: ASSQALPGGGAETQY

v_call: TRBV4-1
j_call: TRBJ2-3
cdr3_aa: ASSQAGDTQY

v_call: TRBV9
j_call: TRBJ2-2
cdr3_aa: ASSDRFGANTGELF

v_call: TRBV20-1
j_call: TRBJ2-7
cdr3_aa: SARYGGLPSYEQY

v_call: TRBV29-1
j_call: TRBJ2-5
cdr3_aa: SVTSGLEETQY

v_call: TRBV7-9
j_call: TRBJ2-2
cdr3_aa: ASSLKGINTGELF

v_call: TRBV29-1
j_call: TRBJ2-3
cdr3_aa: SVEGMSTSGSTDTQY

v_call: TRBV19
j_call: TRBJ2-1
cdr3_aa: ASSILSGGPNEQF

v_call: TRBV7-9
j_call: TRBJ2-5
cdr3_aa: ASSSGRNQETQY

v_call: TRBV10-3
j_call: TRBJ1-2
cdr3_aa: AISVGQAGLYGYT

v_call: TRBV5-1
j_call: TRBJ2-1
cdr3_aa: ASSLEGNEQF

v_call: TRBV29-1
j_call: TRBJ2-1
cdr3_aa: SVEQGASRNEQF

v_call: TRBV5-1
j_call: TRBJ2-3
cdr3_aa: ASSWTSDADTQY

v_call: TRBV7-2
j_call: TRBJ2-5
cdr3_aa: ASSSRDSWALSAQY

v_call: TRBV4-1
j_call: TRBJ1-1
cdr3_aa: ASSQDGAAGNTEAF

v_call: TRBV7-9
j_call: TRBJ2-2
cdr3_aa: ASSFSTGGASGELF

v_call: TRBV6-5
j_call: TRBJ2-1
cdr3_aa: ASSYSKGNEQF

v_call: TRBV5-1
j_call: TRBJ2-1
cdr3_aa: ASSLQNNEQF

v_call: TRBV24-1
j_call: TRBJ2-3
cdr3_aa: ATSPASGGADTQY

v_call: TRBV30
j_call: TRBJ2-7
cdr3_aa: AWTQGVQQY

v_call: TRBV7-9
j_call: TRBJ2-1
cdr3_aa: ASTVSAVNEQF

v_call: TRBV6-5
j_call: TRBJ2-1
cdr3_aa: ASSSSLAGGPNEQF

v_call: TRBV4-1
j_call: TRBJ2-5
cdr3_aa: ASSQEPGSQETQY

v_call: TRBV9
j_call: TRBJ1-6
cdr3_aa: ASSEGSGVYNSPLH

v_call: TRBV6-5
j_call: TRBJ2-7
cdr3_aa: ASSYSSPSGGLRYHEQY

v_call: TRBV20-1
j_call: TRBJ1-3
cdr3_aa: SATIRGDSGNTIY

v_call: TRBV27
j_call: TRBJ2-7
cdr3_aa: ASSSSSGLFYEQY

v_call: TRBV6-5
j_call: TRBJ1-1
cdr3_aa: ASSYSMNTEAF

v_call: TRBV11-2
j_call: TRBJ2-2
cdr3_aa: ASSFRVTGELF

v_call: TRBV29-1
j_call: TRBJ1-4
cdr3_aa: SGRQGLNEKLF

v_call: TRBV7-9
j_call: TRBJ2-3
cdr3_aa: ASSLAWVSGAFDLTDTQY